This T cell receptor (beta chain) originates from a study of cytomegalovirus exposure and HLA in healthy donors. Turning to the study itself: Earlier findings included more than 95 million unique TCR beta sequences obtained from 180 million or so T cells.

Concerning this clone itself: No antigen is known for it.

Points from the study as a whole: An apparent linkage of common viral pathogens to several of the most significant clusters emerged in a later analysis. Specificity for CMV antigens was confirmed in vitro for a few of the CMV-associated chains.

The study ran its PCR with 60 Vbeta and 13 Jbeta primers. The protocol was immunoSEQ multiplex PCR, while the TCRdb copy is restricted to in-frame clones and leaves out a portion. The data show 170,000 or so clones, 60% to 80% seen once. CDR1 is SGHVS, CDR2 FQNEAQ, per germline. The CDR3 consists of 15 residues. V gave up 4 bases and J gave up 5 bases, with 15 bases separating them. The chain combines TRBV7-8 with TRBJ1-5, with D tentatively TRBD1 (5 bases). The specimen sequenced was PBMCs. This TCR derives from a woman aged 50 to 65 in good health and CMV-seropositive. CDR3 in amino acids: CASSSQGRAHQPQHF. CDR3 in DNA: TGTGCCAGCAGCTCCCAGGGAAGGGCCCATCAGCCCCAGCATTTT.